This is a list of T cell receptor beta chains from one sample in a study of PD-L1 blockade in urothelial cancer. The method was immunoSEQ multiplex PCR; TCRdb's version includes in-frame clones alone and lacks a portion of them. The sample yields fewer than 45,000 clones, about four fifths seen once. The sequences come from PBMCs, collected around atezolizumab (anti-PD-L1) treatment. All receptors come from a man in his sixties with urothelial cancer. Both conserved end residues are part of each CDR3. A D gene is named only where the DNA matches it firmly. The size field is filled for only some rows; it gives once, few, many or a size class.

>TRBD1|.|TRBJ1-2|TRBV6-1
CASRAEQGLGYGYTF
TGTGCCAGCAGGGCCGAACAGGGGTTGGGCTATGGCTACACCTTC
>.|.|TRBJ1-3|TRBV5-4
CASSLGTIGNTIYF
TGTGCCAGCAGCTTGGGGACAATTGGAAACACCATATATTTT
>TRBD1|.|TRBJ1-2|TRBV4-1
CASSQGGQVSVGYTF
TGCGCCAGCAGCCAGGGGGGACAGGTATCGGTTGGCTACACCTTC
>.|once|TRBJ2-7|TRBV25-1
CASIPDYNSYEQYF
TGTGCCAGCATCCCGGACTATAATTCCTACGAGCAGTACTTC
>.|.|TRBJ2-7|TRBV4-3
CASSQVRRSEQYF
TGCGCCAGCAGCCAAGTACGCAGGTCCGAGCAGTACTTC
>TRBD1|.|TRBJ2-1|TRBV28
CASSRPGQRVNFRSYNEQFF
TGTGCCAGCAGTCGACCGGGACAGAGAGTGAATTTTCGCTCCTACAATGAGCAGTTCTTC
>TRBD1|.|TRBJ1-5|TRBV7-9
CASSRDSPLSNQPQHF
TGTGCCAGCAGCCGGGACAGTCCCCTTAGCAATCAGCCCCAGCATTTT
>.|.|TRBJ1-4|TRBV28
CASTDTGLATNEKLFF
TGTGCCAGCACTGACACAGGGCTTGCAACTAATGAAAAACTGTTTTTT
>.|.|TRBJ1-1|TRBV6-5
CASSSGIGGVNTEAFF
TGTGCCAGCAGTTCTGGAATCGGCGGGGTGAACACTGAAGCTTTCTTT
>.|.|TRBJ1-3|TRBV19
CASSMRGLGNTIYF
TGTGCCAGTAGTATGCGGGGGCTTGGAAACACCATATATTTT
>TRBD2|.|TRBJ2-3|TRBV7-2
CASRELGLAGGEGFATQYF
TGTGCCAGCAGAGAGCTGGGTCTAGCGGGTGGGGAGGGGTTCGCTACGCAGTATTTT
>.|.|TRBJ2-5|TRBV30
CAWSHRDGETQYF
TGTGCCTGGAGCCACAGGGACGGGGAGACCCAGTACTTC
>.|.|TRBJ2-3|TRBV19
CASSQASGVGTDTQYF
TGTGCCAGTAGTCAGGCATCCGGGGTTGGCACAGATACGCAGTATTTT
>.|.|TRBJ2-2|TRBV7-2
CASSSRVSGELFF
TGTGCCAGCAGCTCCAGGGTTTCCGGGGAGCTGTTTTTT
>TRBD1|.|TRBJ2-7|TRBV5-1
CASSLAAGGGYEQYF
TGCGCCAGCAGCTTGGCAGCAGGGGGCGGGTACGAGCAGTACTTC
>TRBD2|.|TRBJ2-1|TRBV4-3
CASSQDPAGGPLEQFF
TGCGCCAGCAGCCAAGATCCGGCGGGAGGGCCTTTAGAGCAGTTCTTC
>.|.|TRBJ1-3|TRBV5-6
CASSLGATGHGNTIYF
TGTGCCAGCAGCCTGGGGGCAACAGGGCACGGAAACACCATATATTTT
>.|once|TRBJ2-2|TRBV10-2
CASKAQVGFTGELFF
TGCGCCAGCAAGGCCCAGGTTGGATTCACCGGGGAGCTGTTTTTT
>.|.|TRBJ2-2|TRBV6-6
CASSPDLNGELFF
TGTGCCAGCAGTCCCGACTTGAACGGGGAGCTGTTTTTT
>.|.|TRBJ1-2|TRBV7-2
CASSLVGYGYTF
TGTGCCAGCAGCTTAGTCGGGTATGGCTACACCTTC
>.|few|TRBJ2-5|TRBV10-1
CASSEGKGLQETQYF
TGCGCCAGCAGTGAGGGCAAGGGACTCCAAGAGACCCAGTACTTC
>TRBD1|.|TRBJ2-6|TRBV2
CASIQTGSGGGANVLTF
TGTGCCAGCATCCAGACAGGGTCGGGTGGTGGGGCCAACGTCCTGACTTTC